The rows below give T cell receptor beta chains drawn from one sample of a study of T cells in Graves' hyperthyroidism and ophthalmopathy. One entry per CDR3 protein results from TCRdb running MiXCR on the multiplex PCR reads. In the table there are approximately 720,000 distinct CDR3 sequences, roughly 20% of which are singletons. The specimen sequenced was blood. The receptor set was obtained from a woman between 50 and 59 years old with Graves' hyperthyroidism that later progressed to Graves' ophthalmopathy. CDR3s include the opening cysteine and the closing phenylalanine or tryptophan. The order of the fields is clone size, V gene, D gene, J gene, CDR3 protein, CDR3 DNA. The D gene is left open where the match is weak. The size of a clone is reported for some rows only, either as once, few or many, or as a class for expanded clones.

many	TRBV3-1	NA	TRBJ1-2	CASSHLLDTDYGYTF	TGTGCCAGCAGCCATCTCCTGGACACCGACTATGGCTACACCTTC
many	TRBV5-1	TRBD1	TRBJ1-1	CASSQGDWNTEAFF	TGCGCCAGCAGCCAGGGGGACTGGAACACTGAAGCTTTCTTT
many	TRBV5-1	TRBD2	TRBJ2-1	CASSFGGDNEQFF	TGCGCCAGCAGCTTTGGGGGGGACAATGAGCAGTTCTTC
many	TRBV7-9	NA	TRBJ2-5	CASSLAGVETQYF	TGTGCCAGCAGCTTAGCCGGGGTGGAGACCCAGTACTTC
few	TRBV18	NA	TRBJ1-1	CASSPSAYRATEAFF	TGTGCCAGCTCACCATCTGCGTACAGGGCCACTGAAGCTTTCTTT
NA	TRBV7-9	NA	TRBJ2-2	CASSLTYSTGELFF	TGTGCCAGCAGCTTAACCTATAGCACCGGGGAGCTGTTTTTT
NA	TRBV20-1	NA	TRBJ2-3	CSARDFRTSTDTQYF	TGCAGTGCTAGAGACTTTAGAACATCCACAGATACGCAGTATTTT
few	TRBV7-2	NA	TRBJ2-5	CASSKSSQETQYF	TGTGCCAGCAGTAAAAGCAGCCAAGAGACCCAGTACTTC
NA	TRBV3-1	TRBD1	TRBJ2-7	CASSQIRTGGEQYF	TGTGCCAGCAGCCAAATCAGGACAGGCGGCGAGCAGTACTTC
NA	TRBV6-1	TRBD1	TRBJ2-1	CASSFPGTGVNNEQFF	TGTGCCAGCAGTTTTCCCGGGACAGGGGTTAATAATGAGCAGTTCTTC
NA	TRBV19	NA	TRBJ2-6	CASSIAGPFSGANVLTF	TGTGCCAGTAGTATTGCCGGGCCCTTCTCTGGGGCCAACGTCCTGACTTTC
NA	TRBV12-3/TRBV12-4	NA	TRBJ2-2	CATEEGSDTGELFF	TGTGCCACCGAGGAAGGGTCCGACACCGGGGAGCTGTTTTTT
NA	TRBV6-1	TRBD2	TRBJ2-5	CASSPVGEGETQYF	TGTGCCAGCAGCCCCGTCGGGGAGGGGGAGACCCAGTACTTC
NA	TRBV4-1	NA	TRBJ1-1	CASSQARRARGTEAFF	TGCGCCAGCAGCCAAGCCAGACGGGCTAGGGGCACTGAAGCTTTCTTT
many	TRBV20-1	NA	TRBJ1-1	CSARDGSVGGAFF	TGCAGTGCTAGAGATGGTTCGGTCGGGGGAGCTTTCTTT
NA	TRBV15	NA	TRBJ2-3	CATSRDHGQDTQYF	TGTGCCACCAGCAGAGATCACGGACAAGATACGCAGTATTTT
NA	TRBV29-1	TRBD1	TRBJ1-1	CSAAEWTGENTEAFF	TGCAGCGCCGCAGAATGGACAGGCGAGAACACTGAAGCTTTCTTT
few	TRBV6-1	NA	TRBJ1-5	CASNTYSNQPQHF	TGTGCCAGCAATACGTATAGCAATCAGCCCCAGCATTTT
many	TRBV2	TRBD1	TRBJ1-1	CASGENRGWTEAFF	TGTGCCAGCGGAGAAAACAGGGGGTGGACTGAAGCTTTCTTT
NA	TRBV9	TRBD1	TRBJ1-5	CASSFRGAAGQPQHF	TGTGCCAGCAGCTTCAGGGGGGCAGCTGGACAGCCCCAGCATTTT
NA	TRBV5-5	NA	TRBJ2-6	CASSSIGQMSSGANVLTF	TGTGCCAGCAGCTCTATAGGACAGATGAGCTCTGGGGCCAACGTCCTGACTTTC
many	TRBV7-2	NA	TRBJ2-7	CASSITDYEQYF	TGTGCCAGCAGCATAACAGACTACGAGCAGTACTTC
NA	TRBV5-1	NA	TRBJ1-6	CASSLGFGGPGSYNSPLHF	TGCGCCAGCAGCTTGGGGTTCGGGGGACCCGGATCCTATAATTCACCCCTCCACTTT
many	TRBV6-2/TRBV6-3	TRBD1	TRBJ1-5	CASSYDRGNQPQHF	TGTGCCAGCAGTTATGACAGGGGAAATCAGCCCCAGCATTTT
many	TRBV3-1	NA	TRBJ1-1	CASSLKGGRTEAFF	TGTGCCAGCAGCCTGAAAGGGGGTCGCACTGAAGCTTTCTTT
NA	TRBV9	NA	TRBJ2-3	CASSVLDTTDTQYF	TGTGCCAGCAGCGTACTAGATACCACAGATACGCAGTATTTT
few	TRBV30	NA	TRBJ1-2	CAWSVVSNYGYTF	TGTGCCTGGAGTGTCGTCAGTAACTATGGCTACACCTTC
many	TRBV10-3	NA	TRBJ2-6	CAIRSDNSGANVLTF	TGTGCCATCAGGTCTGATAACTCTGGGGCCAACGTCCTGACTTTC
many	TRBV6-1	NA	TRBJ1-1	CASSESRPQNTEAFF	TGTGCCAGCAGTGAATCACGGCCCCAAAACACTGAAGCTTTCTTT
few	TRBV4-2	TRBD1	TRBJ1-5	CASSHTFDRASNQPQHF	TGTGCCAGCAGCCACACCTTCGACAGGGCTTCTAATCAGCCCCAGCATTTT
many	TRBV12-3/TRBV12-4	NA	TRBJ2-1	CASSFGGGNEQFF	TGTGCCAGCAGTTTTGGTGGTGGGAATGAGCAGTTCTTC
NA	TRBV7-9	NA	TRBJ2-7	CASSPGEFPYEQYF	TGTGCCAGCAGCCCCGGGGAATTCCCCTACGAGCAGTACTTC
NA	TRBV20-1	NA	TRBJ2-7	CSARGNGGEQYF	TGCAGTGCTAGAGGGAATGGGGGCGAGCAGTACTTC
NA	TRBV10-3	TRBD1	TRBJ1-2	CAISDETGLGYTF	TGTGCCATCAGTGACGAGACAGGGCTTGGCTACACCTTC
many	TRBV12-3/TRBV12-4	NA	TRBJ1-5	CASSFQGGNQPQHF	TGCGCCAGCAGCTTTCAAGGCGGCAATCAGCCCCAGCATTTT
many	TRBV20-1	TRBD2	TRBJ2-2	CSARPGGSQSTGELFF	TGCAGTGCTAGGCCCGGGGGGAGTCAGTCCACCGGGGAGCTGTTTTTT
many	TRBV20-1	NA	TRBJ1-5	CSARRGGNQPQHF	TGCAGTGCTAGGAGAGGGGGCAATCAGCCCCAGCATTTT
NA	TRBV28	NA	TRBJ1-2	CASSIGQLYGYTF	TGTGCCAGCAGTATAGGACAGCTCTATGGCTACACCTTC
many	TRBV7-9	NA	TRBJ2-7	CASSLGRVTYEQYF	TGTGCCAGCAGCTTGGGAAGGGTCACCTACGAGCAGTACTTC
few	TRBV3-1	TRBD1	TRBJ1-1	CASSLTGTVEAFF	TGTGCCAGCAGCCTAACGGGGACAGTAGAAGCTTTCTTT
few	TRBV13	NA	TRBJ2-3	CASSFQGSSASSTDTQYF	TGTGCCAGCAGCTTTCAGGGGTCGTCAGCTTCGAGCACAGATACGCAGTATTTT
NA	TRBV9	NA	TRBJ2-3	CASSVGARWSGYTDTQYF	TGTGCCAGCAGCGTAGGTGCCCGATGGAGCGGCTACACAGATACGCAGTATTTT
many	TRBV6-1	NA	TRBJ1-1	CASSYPAGPLGTEAFF	TGTGCCAGCAGTTATCCGGCAGGGCCTCTGGGCACTGAAGCTTTCTTT